Each of the 20 T cell receptor beta chains below was sequenced from the same sample in a study of control samples from healthy donors and cancer patients. Using immunoSEQ multiplex PCR, the repertoire was profiled, and TCRdb retains in-frame clones only, with some absent. This sample carries 110,000 or so clones, about 89% of them seen once, and the ten largest clones take 30% to 50%. Sequencing input: blood. These receptors were taken from a man aged 50 or older in good health.

CDR3 sequence (DNA): TGTGCCAGCAGTCTCCCCGTGGGGGGCGCAATAGCTTTCTTT. Translating gives CASSLPVGGAIAFF. The chain is built from TRBV28 and TRBJ1-1; possibly TRBD1 for D (6 bases). V shed 5 bases and J shed 10 bases, with 20 bases lying between them. This CDR3 contains 14 residues. Germline V lookup: CDR1 MDHEN, CDR2 SYDVKM.

V usage is TRBV29-1 and J usage is TRBJ1-1; 9 positions agree with TRBD1. Germline V lookup: CDR1 SQVTM, CDR2 ANQGSEA. Unmatched junction bases numbered 6, after V lost 6 bases and J lost 4 bases. The CDR3 runs to 13 residues. The CDR3 DNA follows: TGCAGCGTCTATCAGACAGGGGGCACTGAAGCTTTCTTT. This sequence encodes CSVYQTGGTEAFF.

The J gene is TRBJ1-6, the V gene TRBV14; no reliable D call. The germline gives CDR1 SGHDN, CDR2 FVKESK. V was trimmed by 5 bases and J by 4 bases, leaving 12 bases between them. The CDR3 covers 15 residues. Here the CDR3 reads CASSALGKYNSPLHF. Here the CDR3 DNA reads TGTGCCAGCAGCGCCCTAGGGAAATATAATTCACCCCTCCACTTT.

The chain has TRBV27 and TRBJ2-1, with 8 bases matching TRBD1. This CDR3 region has 14 residues. CDR1 MNHEY and CDR2 SMNVEV come from the germline V gene (reference sequence). J lost 8 bases, V lost 4 bases, and 7 bases had no gene match. CDR3 sequence reads: CASSWGQGADEQFF. The CDR3, as DNA: TGTGCCAGCAGTTGGGGCCAGGGGGCCGATGAGCAGTTCTTC.

The rearrangement links TRBV29-1 to TRBJ1-5, with D unclear. This CDR3 is built from 12 residues. Germline lookup yields CDR1 SQVTM and CDR2 ANQGSEA. Trimming left V 6 bases short and J 8 bases short, with 14 bases between. The CDR3 is CSVGDGQKPQHF. The CDR3 DNA reads as TGCAGCGTGGGAGACGGTCAAAAGCCCCAGCATTTT.

V is TRBV5-5 and J is TRBJ2-7; 8 bases match TRBD1. The germline V gene encodes CDR1 SGHKS and CDR2 YYEKEE (reference sequence). The CDR3 length is 14 residues. J was trimmed by 2 bases and V by 4 bases; bases with no gene match: 5. The DNA for the CDR3 is TGTGCCAGCAGCGGACAGGGCGAAGCCTACGAGCAGTACTTC. Its translation: CASSGQGEAYEQYF. The whole variable domain, remainder taken from reference TRBV5-5 and TRBJ2-7, is DAGVTQSPTHLIKTRGQQVTLRCSPISGHKSVSWYQQVLGQGPQFIFQYYEKEERGRGNFPDRFSARQFPNYSSELNVNALLLGDSALYLCASSGQGEAYEQYFGPGTRLTVT.

The chain carries TRBV7-2 and TRBJ2-7, with 9 bases aligning to TRBD1. The germline V gene has CDR1 SGHTA and CDR2 FQGNSA. CDR3 size: 17 residues. V dropped 1 base and J dropped 5; count of bases not matched to a gene: 12. The chain's CDR3 is CASSLGRSGTGQNEQYF. The CDR3 nucleotides read TGTGCCAGCAGCTTAGGTCGTTCCGGGACAGGGCAAAACGAGCAGTACTTC.

This clone was seen repeatedly, ten times or more. The rearrangement uses TRBV6-5 and TRBJ1-2; 7 nucleotides line up with TRBD1. The CDR3 is 15 amino acids. The J segment lost 5 bases and the V segment lost 7 bases, leaving 13 bases of the junction unmatched. Germline values: CDR1 MNHEY, CDR2 SVGAGI. The CDR3 DNA follows: TGTGCCAGCACCAGGGGGGGGGCTGGGGCATATGGCTACACCTTC. Translated: CASTRGGAGAYGYTF.

This clone has a single count. The rearrangement links TRBV9 to TRBJ2-2, with 11 bases fitting TRBD2. CDR1 SGDLS and CDR2 YYNGEE come from the germline V gene. The CDR3 loop spans 17 amino acids. V lost 0 bases and J lost 4; bases outside the gene matches: 5. This CDR3 reads CASSVERLAGGTGELFF. As DNA, the CDR3 is TGTGCCAGCAGCGTAGAGCGGCTAGCGGGGGGCACCGGGGAGCTGTTTTTT.

The V and J genes are TRBV5-5 and TRBJ1-5; 8 nucleotides align to TRBD1. The V and J ends lost 0 bases and 6 bases, in that order; junction bases with no gene match: 8. CDR3 size: 16 residues. Germline values: CDR1 SGHKS, CDR2 YYEKEE (reference sequence). CDR3 sequence (DNA): TGTGCCAGCAGCTTGGTGGCAGGGGGCTTTCCTCAGCCCCAGCATTTT. It encodes CASSLVAGGFPQPQHF.

This chain links TRBV4-1 with TRBJ2-3; 12 nucleotides line up with TRBD2. Germline V gene lookup returns CDR1 MGHRA and CDR2 YSYEKL. The CDR3 consists of 17 residues. V dropped 0 bases and J dropped 8; count of bases not matched to a gene: 9. CDR3 sequence reads: CASSQEVLAGGPGTQYF. CDR3 sequence (DNA): TGCGCCAGCAGCCAAGAGGTCCTAGCGGGGGGGCCGGGTACGCAGTATTTT.

The rearrangement joins TRBV4-1 to TRBJ2-5; 7 bases agree with TRBD1. The V gene's germline CDR1 is MGHRA and CDR2 YSYEKL. V gave up 4 bases and J gave up 3 bases; unmatched junction bases: 5. The CDR3 has 14 amino acids. The CDR3: CASSRPGQKETQYF. The CDR3 nucleotides are TGCGCCAGCAGCCGCCCGGGACAGAAAGAGACCCAGTACTTC.

The chain is built from TRBV2 and TRBJ2-4; 8 nucleotides match TRBD1. Germline CDR1 SNHLY, CDR2 FYNNEI. Trimming cost V 1 base and J 7 bases; bases outside gene matches: 3. The length of the CDR3 is 14 residues. The CDR3 sequence: CASSEGQGTNIQYF. DNA of the CDR3: TGTGCCAGCAGTGAAGGACAGGGGACGAACATTCAGTACTTC.

The J gene is TRBJ1-4, the V gene TRBV27; 11 positions match TRBD1. Germline-derived CDR1 and CDR2 are MNHEY and SMNVEV (reference sequence). J gave up 12 bases and V 2 bases, and 5 bases lay outside the gene matches. This CDR3 region has 14 residues. The DNA for the CDR3 is TGTGCCAGCAGTTTACGGGACAGGGGGTATGAACTGTTTTTT. Protein product: CASSLRDRGYELFF. The whole variable domain, filled in from reference TRBV27 and TRBJ1-4, reads EAQVTQNPRYLITVTGKKLTVTCSQNMNHEYMSWYRQDPGLGLRQIYYSMNVEVTDKGDVPEGYKVSRKEKRNFPLILESPSPNQTSLYFCASSLRDRGYELFFGSGTQLSVL.

The chain employs TRBV29-1 and TRBJ1-1, with D unclear. Trimming shortened V by 7 bases and J by 0 bases, and 12 bases separated the two germline ends. The CDR3 is made up of 13 amino acids. Germline CDR1 is SQVTM and CDR2 is ANQGSEA. In DNA, the CDR3 is TGCAGCGCCGACGGTAACCTGAACACTGAAGCTTTCTTT. Translating it yields CSADGNLNTEAFF.

This rearrangement joins TRBV6-5 to TRBJ2-7; TRBD1 matches at 9 bases. CDR1 is MNHEY and CDR2 is SVGAGI in the germline V gene. The CDR3 is made up of 16 amino acids. Germline trimming cut 0 bases from V and 1 base from J; bases unmatched to any gene: 4. As DNA, the CDR3 is TGTGCCAGCAGTTACTCGGGGACAGGGAATTCCTACGAGCAGTACTTC. This translates into CASSYSGTGNSYEQYF.

The V gene is TRBV5-1, the J gene TRBJ2-2; D gene unclear. The V and J ends lost 3 bases and 1 base respectively, with 4 bases between them. CDR3 length equals 13 residues. Germline CDR1 is SGHRS and CDR2 is YFSETQ. The CDR3 DNA is TGCGCCAGCAGCTGGGAGAACACCGGGGAGCTGTTTTTT. It is translated as CASSWENTGELFF.

V usage is TRBV5-5 and J usage is TRBJ1-2; possible D gene TRBD1, 6 bases. This CDR3 has 14 amino acids. Between the trimmed V and J ends, which lost 3 bases and 0 bases, there was a span of 9 bases. Looked up from germline, CDR1 is SGHKS and CDR2 is YYEKEE (reference sequence). The CDR3 bases are TGTGCCAGCAGCTCAGGACAGACTAACTATGGCTACACCTTC. As protein: CASSSGQTNYGYTF.

The chain is built from TRBV6-1 and TRBJ1-1, with unresolved D. Trimming left V 3 bases short and J 1 base short, with 12 bases between. Germline V gene sequence: CDR1 MNHNS, CDR2 SASEGT. The CDR3 spans 15 residues. The CDR3 DNA reads TGTGCCAGCAGTGAGGTTTTTACAGAGAACACTGAAGCTTTCTTT. Protein product: CASSEVFTENTEAFF.

This chain links TRBV7-9 with TRBJ1-1; D is uncertain. Trimming stripped 3 bases from V and 5 bases from J, with 10 bases between. Germline V CDR1 and CDR2: SEHNR, FQNEAQ (reference sequence). This CDR3 has 13 amino acids. The CDR3 sequence is CASSFKEGTEAFF. The DNA for the CDR3 is TGTGCCAGCAGCTTTAAAGAGGGAACTGAAGCTTTCTTT.